One sample yielded the 25 T cell receptor beta chains listed below, sequenced in a study of blood T cell repertoires in COVID-19. Assay: immunoSEQ multiplex PCR; the TCRdb copy retains only in-frame clones and omits some. The sample includes about 210,000 clones, roughly 75% of them seen just once. The specimen was peripheral blood. The receptor source for this set is a woman aged 70 to 79 with acute or convalescent COVID-19.

This chain uses TRBV11-2 with TRBJ2-3; possible D gene TRBD1, 5 bases. CDR3 size: 15 residues. V was clipped by 3 bases and J by 3 bases, with 13 bases between them. The germline gives CDR1 SGHAT, CDR2 FQNNGV. CDR3 residues: CASSFRVDRTDTQYF. Here the CDR3 DNA reads TGTGCCAGCAGCTTCAGGGTGGATAGGACAGATACGCAGTATTTT.

This sequence joins TRBV18 and TRBJ2-7, with 12 positions matching TRBD1. Germline-derived CDR1 and CDR2 are KGHSH and LQKENI. Trimming cost V 3 bases and J 7 bases; bases outside gene matches: 4. The CDR3 runs 14 residues. The CDR3 reads CASSPGQGAREQYF. The CDR3 DNA sequence: TGTGCCAGCTCACCGGGACAGGGGGCGCGGGAGCAGTACTTC.

This clone was seen only a few times. V gene TRBV11-2 combines with J gene TRBJ2-7; D perhaps matches TRBD1 (6 bases). The germline V gene has CDR1 SGHAT and CDR2 FQNNGV. Trimming removed 4 bases at V and 2 bases at J, with 12 bases between. The CDR3 length is 14 residues. The CDR3 protein is CASSSFGQTYEQYF. In DNA form, the CDR3 reads TGTGCCAGCAGCTCGTTCGGACAGACCTACGAGCAGTACTTC.

A word on this clone: Mismatch with germline at one junction end may stem from a read error. The chain is built from TRBV6-1 and TRBJ1-3; TRBD1 agrees at 8 bases. There are 16 residues in the CDR3. Germline V lookup: CDR1 MNHNS, CDR2 SASEGT. In DNA, the CDR3 is TGTGCCAGCAGGGAAGGCTGGACAGGGACGGGATACACCATATATTTT. Its translation: CASREGWTGTGYTIYF.

The V call is TRBV6-2 or TRBV6-3, the J call TRBJ2-1; 12 bases are a match to TRBD2. The CDR3 has 16 residues. Germline V gene lookup returns CDR1 MNHEY and CDR2 SVGEGT. V dropped 0 bases and J dropped 8; count of bases not matched to a gene: 5. CDR3 bases: TGTGCCAGCAGTTACTCCCTAGCGGGGGGGCTGGATGAGCAGTTCTTC. Protein sequence: CASSYSLAGGLDEQFF.

The chain carries TRBV7-3 and TRBJ2-1, with 12 bases lining up with TRBD2. With 5 bases clipped from V and 8 bases from J, the junction kept 4 bases outside the gene matches. CDR1 and CDR2 from the germline V gene are SGHTA and FQGTGA. There are 14 residues in the CDR3. The CDR3: CASSPTSGGHEQFF. The CDR3 nucleotides read TGTGCCAGCAGCCCGACTAGCGGGGGCCATGAGCAGTTCTTC.

V gene TRBV5-4 combines with J gene TRBJ1-2; 8 bases are shared with TRBD1. The CDR3 runs to 15 residues. The J segment lost 2 bases and the V segment lost 0 bases, leaving 3 bases of the junction unmatched. Germline loops: CDR1 SGHNT, CDR2 YYREEE (reference sequence). This chain's CDR3 is CASSLAGQGNYGYTF. The CDR3 DNA reads as TGTGCCAGCAGCTTGGCCGGACAGGGCAACTATGGCTACACCTTC.

This clone was seen only a few times. The gene calls are TRBV6-1 and TRBJ2-7, with D possibly TRBD1 on 5 matching bases. Trimming cost V 0 bases and J 7 bases, with 10 bases left between them. CDR1 MNHNS and CDR2 SASEGT come from the germline V gene. The CDR3 extends over 13 amino acids. In DNA, the CDR3 is TGTGCCAGCAGTGAAGCCTACCAGGGAGAGCAGTACGTC. Translating gives CASSEAYQGEQYV.

J is TRBJ2-3 and V is TRBV24-1; 8 bases map to TRBD2. With 0 bases clipped from V and 6 bases from J, the junction kept 10 bases outside the gene matches. Germline CDR1 is KGHDR and CDR2 is SFDVKD. This CDR3 is built from 17 residues. CDR3 residues: CATSDLPGLGRVDTQYF. DNA for the CDR3: TGTGCCACCAGTGATTTGCCGGGACTAGGAAGGGTGGATACGCAGTATTTT.

The chain has TRBV12-3 or TRBV12-4 and TRBJ2-5; 10 nucleotides line up with TRBD1. The junction had 0 bases not matched to a gene; V was cut back by 4 bases and J by 4 bases. The CDR3 extends over 13 amino acids. The CDR3 DNA sequence: TGTGCCAGCAGTTGGGACAGGGGAGAGACCCAGTACTTC. Translating it yields CASSWDRGETQYF.

This clone is a singleton in its sample. This chain links TRBV1 with TRBJ2-2; no check of the table's D call, TRBD2, against the DNA was made. TRBV1 is a pseudogene. The CDR3 consists of 16 residues. The CDR3 sequence: CTSSHRLAGNTGELFF. CDR3 nucleotides: TGCACCAGCAGCCACCGACTAGCGGGTAACACCGGGGAGCTGTTTTTT.

V is TRBV6-5 and J is TRBJ2-3; possible D gene TRBD1, 7 bases. Per the germline V gene, CDR1 is MNHEY and CDR2 is SVGAGI. The length of the CDR3 is 15 residues. V was trimmed by 2 bases and J by 3 bases, leaving 12 bases between them. The CDR3 reads CASSYKGAGTDTQYF. The CDR3 coding sequence is TGTGCCAGCAGTTACAAGGGGGCGGGAACAGATACGCAGTATTTT.

The V and J genes are TRBV7-9 and TRBJ2-5; tentative D call: TRBD2 (6 bases). The CDR3 has 16 amino acids. Germline V CDR1 and CDR2: SEHNR, FQNEAQ (reference sequence). Deletions cut 0 bases from V and 4 bases from J, with 15 bases between. CDR3 sequence (DNA): TGTGCCAGCAGCTTAGCGCGAGGAGGGCGGGCAGAGACCCAGTACTTC. This sequence encodes CASSLARGGRAETQYF.

V usage is TRBV4-3 and J usage is TRBJ2-5; D is perhaps TRBD2 (5 bases). The CDR3 sequence is 14 residues long. CDR1 and CDR2 (germline): LGHNA, YSLEER. V was clipped by 4 bases and J by 7 bases, with 16 bases between them. CDR3 residues: CASSPTAIEGTQYF. DNA of the CDR3: TGCGCCAGCAGCCCCACCGCTATTGAGGGGACCCAGTACTTC.

The chain is built from TRBV2 and TRBJ2-5; D is undetermined. Germline V gene sequence: CDR1 SNHLY, CDR2 FYNNEI. Trimming cost V 6 bases and J 9 bases, with 8 bases left between them. The CDR3 totals 10 residues. Written as DNA, the CDR3 is TGTGCCAGCAGGACTGAGGCCCAGTACTTC. This codes for CASRTEAQYF.

This chain connects TRBV7-2 to TRBJ2-7, with 8 bases fitting TRBD2. There are 17 residues in the CDR3. Germline lookup yields CDR1 SGHTA and CDR2 FQGNSA. J gave up 3 bases and V 6 bases, and 16 bases lay outside the gene matches. The CDR3 sequence is CASSPPAAGTRGYEQYF. DNA for the CDR3: TGTGCCAGCAGTCCCCCGGCCGCCGGGACTAGAGGCTACGAGCAGTACTTC.

The chain employs TRBV6-5 and TRBJ2-2; possibly TRBD1 for D (6 bases). The germline CDR1 and CDR2 sequences are MNHEY and SVGAGI. Trimming took off 6 bases at V and 8 bases at J, with 16 bases between the two ends. This CDR3 has 14 amino acids. The CDR3 sequence: CASSTDRSQGELFF. The CDR3 DNA reads TGTGCCAGCAGCACCGACAGGTCCCAGGGGGAGCTGTTTTTT.

The V gene is TRBV24-1, the J gene TRBJ2-2; perhaps TRBD2 as D (7 bases). V dropped 6 bases and J dropped 6 bases, with 16 bases sitting between them. This CDR3 comprises 15 residues. From germline, CDR1 is KGHDR and CDR2 SFDVKD. The CDR3 coding sequence is TGTGCCACCAGTCCCAGAGGGGGGGAAGCCGGGGAGCTGTTTTTT. It is translated as CATSPRGGEAGELFF.

V is TRBV18 and J is TRBJ2-3; TRBD1 aligns across 8 bases. V shed 4 bases and J 6 bases; nucleotides not matched to a gene: 9. Germline CDR1 KGHSH, CDR2 LQKENI. CDR3 length equals 15 residues. In DNA, the CDR3 is TGTGCCAGCTCACGAGAGACAGGGGCTCGGGATACGCAGTATTTT. Residues: CASSRETGARDTQYF.

The gene calls are TRBV2 and TRBJ1-3; tentatively, D is TRBD1 (5 bases). The CDR3 spans 14 residues. Germline CDR1 and CDR2: SNHLY and FYNNEI. V was pared by 5 bases and J by 0 bases, with 8 bases between. CDR3 loop: CASSSGNSGNTIYF. DNA for the CDR3: TGTGCCAGCAGTTCAGGGAACTCTGGAAACACCATATATTTT.

The V gene is TRBV2, the J gene TRBJ2-2, with a weak D call TRBD2 (6 bases). Trimming shortened V by 6 bases and J by 0 bases, and 8 bases separated the two germline ends. CDR3 length: 14 amino acids. Germline CDR1 and CDR2: SNHLY and FYNNEI. The DNA for the CDR3 is TGTGCCAGCAGGGCGGGGCCGAACACCGGGGAGCTGTTTTTT. Translating it yields CASRAGPNTGELFF.

The chain links TRBV5-1 to TRBJ2-2; D possibly corresponds to TRBD2 (6 bases). The CDR3 contains 15 residues. The germline V gene encodes CDR1 SGHRS and CDR2 YFSETQ. V shed 6 bases and J shed 2 bases, with 14 bases lying between them. CDR3: CASISGTANTGELFF. The CDR3 DNA follows: TGCGCCAGCATTTCCGGGACTGCTAACACCGGGGAGCTGTTTTTT.

The V call is TRBV9, the J call TRBJ2-5; 14 bases are a match to TRBD2. There are 16 residues in the CDR3. The germline V gene has CDR1 SGDLS and CDR2 YYNGEE. V was pared by 0 bases and J by 5 bases, with 3 bases of the junction left unmatched. The CDR3 loop reads CASSVETSGGAETQYF. CDR3 DNA: TGTGCCAGCAGCGTAGAGACTAGCGGGGGGGCTGAGACCCAGTACTTC.

In nucleotides, the CDR3 is TGCGCCAGCAGCCCAACGCCGACAGGGGCGAGTAATTCACCCCTCCACTTT. Encoded protein: CASSPTPTGASNSPLHF. The chain employs TRBV5-1 and TRBJ1-6, with 8 bases identical to TRBD1. This CDR3 has 17 amino acids. Trimming cost V 4 bases and J 6 bases; bases outside gene matches: 12. Germline CDR1 and CDR2: SGHRS and YFSETQ.

The chain is built from TRBV9 and TRBJ2-5; TRBD1 matches 8 bases. Germline V lookup: CDR1 SGDLS, CDR2 YYNGEE. This CDR3 is built from 15 residues. Trimming removed 0 bases from V and 5 bases from J; junction bases left unmatched: 6. DNA of the CDR3: TGTGCCAGCAGCGTAGGTCAGGGGGCGCGTGAGACCCAGTACTTC. Residues: CASSVGQGARETQYF.